A single sample gave rise to the 18 T cell receptor beta chains below, sequenced in a study of persistence of HIV-infected CD4 T cells. Cells were stimulated with CMV-infected fibroblast lysates at approximately 10 ug/mL. CD40L-negative CD69-negative CD45RO-high memory CD4+ T cells were sorted as populations depleted of antigen-responding cells. The immunoSEQ assay was version 4, run in survey mode. Produced via immunoSEQ multiplex PCR; TCRdb's table is partial and in-frame only. The sample records 35,000 to 40,000 clones, about 85% being singletons. Their specific antigens are unknown. The specimen comprised CD4+ T cells sorted from PBMCs after approximately 19-hour stimulation, sampled from a patient who received antiretroviral therapy. The source of these receptors is an adult man with HIV who was CMV-seropositive.

This clone was seen just once. This chain uses TRBV5-1 with TRBJ2-7; tentative D call: TRBD2 (6 bases). CDR1 SGHRS and CDR2 YFSETQ come from the germline V gene. V lost 6 bases and J 6 bases, leaving 19 bases between the germline ends. The CDR3 length is 14 residues. The CDR3 region has the DNA TGCGCCAGCAACCTGGAAGGGACTTCGGGCGAGCAGTACTTC. Amino acids: CASNLEGTSGEQYF. The full variable domain, rest sourced from reference TRBV5-1 and TRBJ2-7, is KAGVTQTPRYLIKTRGQQVTLSCSPISGHRSVSWYQQTPGQGLQFLFEYFSETQRNKGNFPGRFSGRQFSNSRSEMNVSTLELGDSALYLCASNLEGTSGEQYFGPGTRLTVT.

This clone was counted between two and nine times. The chain recombines TRBV6-5 with TRBJ1-2, with unresolved D. Germline V CDR1 and CDR2: MNHEY, SVGAGI. CDR3 length: 14 residues. Trimming left V 0 bases short and J 0 bases short, with 5 bases between. Here the CDR3 DNA reads TGTGCCAGCAGTTACTCATCTCCTAACTATGGCTACACCTTC. The encoded protein is CASSYSSPNYGYTF.

The chain links TRBV7-2 to TRBJ1-4, with TRBD1 as a possible D gene (5 bases). This CDR3 spans 17 amino acids. In germline, CDR1 is SGHTA, CDR2 FQGNSA. V was cut by 5 bases and J by 0 bases, with 16 bases left in between. The CDR3 DNA reads as TGTGCCAGCAGCCCCGGGACCCGGGGCGCAACTAATGAAAAACTGTTTTTT. Its protein is CASSPGTRGATNEKLFF. Full variable domain (rest looked up from reference TRBV7-2 and TRBJ1-4): GAGVSQSPSNKVTEKGKDVELRCDPISGHTALYWYRQSLGQGLEFLIYFQGNSAPDKSGLPSDRFSAERTGGSVSTLTIQRTQQEDSAVYLCASSPGTRGATNEKLFFGSGTQLSVL.

The V and J genes are TRBV28 and TRBJ1-1, with D uncertain. The CDR3 covers 14 residues. Germline-derived CDR1 and CDR2 are MDHEN and SYDVKM. V lost 6 bases and J lost 4, with 15 bases in between. Written as DNA, the CDR3 is TGTGCCAGCAGAGATAGGTTGAGGAGCACTGAAGCTTTCTTT. This sequence encodes CASRDRLRSTEAFF.

This chain joins TRBV4-1 and TRBJ2-3, with 7 bases that match TRBD2. This CDR3 is 15 amino acids long. CDR1 MGHRA and CDR2 YSYEKL come from the germline V gene. The ends lost 6 bases at V and 5 bases at J; junction bases unmatched: 11. The CDR3 DNA reads as TGCGCCAGCAGTTTTCAGCGGGAAGGGTTAGATACGCAGTATTTT. As protein: CASSFQREGLDTQYF.

The chain is built from TRBV4-2 and TRBJ2-7; 7 nucleotides line up with TRBD1. Losses at the gene ends were 3 bases for V and 4 bases for J; bases not matched to a gene: 0. Germline V gene lookup returns CDR1 LGHNA and CDR2 YNFKEQ. The CDR3 is 12 amino acids. CDR3 residues: CASSQGQYEQYF. The DNA for the CDR3 is TGTGCCAGCAGCCAGGGACAGTACGAGCAGTACTTC.

This chain uses TRBV7-3 with TRBJ1-2, with D uncertain. V was pared by 5 bases and J by 5 bases, with 21 bases between. Per the germline V gene, CDR1 is SGHTA and CDR2 is FQGTGA. The length of the CDR3 is 16 residues. The CDR3 spells CASSPGPGQSMYGYTF. The CDR3 DNA reads as TGTGCCAGCAGCCCAGGCCCAGGCCAGTCGATGTATGGCTACACCTTC.

The J gene is TRBJ2-2, the V gene TRBV6-1, with D uncertain. Per the germline V gene, CDR1 is MNHNS and CDR2 is SASEGT. The CDR3 runs to 13 residues. V was pared by 1 base and J by 3 bases, with 3 bases between. The CDR3 coding sequence is TGTGCCAGCAGTGAAGTACACACCGGGGAGCTGTTTTTT. Protein sequence: CASSEVHTGELFF.

The V and J genes are TRBV6-5 and TRBJ1-4; D possibly corresponds to TRBD1 (5 bases). Trimming stripped 0 bases from V and 0 bases from J, with 8 bases between. Per germline, CDR1 MNHEY and CDR2 SVGAGI. The CDR3 runs to 16 residues. Written as DNA, the CDR3 is TGTGCCAGCAGTTACTCCGGACACTCAACTAATGAAAAACTGTTTTTT. It codes for CASSYSGHSTNEKLFF.

Only one count was recorded for this clone. This sequence joins TRBV29-1 and TRBJ2-3, with 7 bases aligning to TRBD2. The germline V gene has CDR1 SQVTM and CDR2 ANQGSEA. CDR3 size: 12 residues. CDR3 in amino acids: CSGGGLTDTQYF. The CDR3 DNA is TGCAGTGGGGGGGGGTTAACAGATACGCAGTATTTT.

To note about this clone: Other DNA sequences in the same sample also yield this CDR3. The chain combines TRBV7-9 with TRBJ1-2, with TRBD1 matching over 7 bases. Germline CDR1 reads SEHNR; CDR2 reads FQNEAQ (reference sequence). The CDR3 length is 14 residues. With V trimmed by 1 base and J by 5 bases, 4 bases remained unmatched. The CDR3 DNA reads as TGTGCCAGCAGCTTAGACAGGGGCAATTATGGCTACACCTTC. Its translation: CASSLDRGNYGYTF.

The chain combines TRBV2 with TRBJ1-3; tentatively, D is TRBD1 (6 bases). This CDR3 has 12 amino acids. The germline V gene has CDR1 SNHLY and CDR2 FYNNEI. V was shortened by 6 bases and J by 4 bases, with 7 bases between the two germline ends. In DNA, the CDR3 is TGTGCCAGCAGGACAGGAGGAAACACCATATATTTT. Translated, it gives CASRTGGNTIYF.

V usage is TRBV6-5 and J usage is TRBJ2-7; 8 bases map to TRBD2. J was trimmed by 3 bases and V by 10 bases; bases with no gene match: 8. This CDR3 is 13 amino acids long. Looked up from germline, CDR1 is MNHEY and CDR2 is SVGAGI. DNA for the CDR3: TGTGCCACCCGGGAGGGACATCGCTACGAGCAGTACTTC. Translating it yields CATREGHRYEQYF.

V and J are TRBV5-1 and TRBJ1-1; D remains unclear. V gave up 10 bases and J gave up 2 bases, with 15 bases separating them. CDR1 SGHRS and CDR2 YFSETQ come from the germline V gene. The CDR3 is made up of 13 amino acids. CDR3 loop: CAGRFGVNTEAFF. The CDR3 coding sequence is TGCGCCGGACGCTTTGGGGTTAACACTGAAGCTTTCTTT.

The chain uses TRBV19 and TRBJ1-1; D call uncertain. Germline-derived CDR1 and CDR2 are LNHDA and SQIVND (reference sequence). Trimming stripped 5 bases from V and 11 bases from J, with 18 bases between. The CDR3 is made up of 13 amino acids. This CDR3 is CASSLRQLGRAFF. The CDR3 region has the DNA TGTGCCAGTAGTCTGAGGCAGCTAGGGCGGGCTTTCTTT.

The chain recombines TRBV28 with TRBJ1-5; no clear D. Trimming shortened V by 6 bases and J by 8 bases, and 17 bases separated the two germline ends. This CDR3 comprises 14 residues. Germline V gene data show CDR1 as MDHEN and CDR2 as SYDVKM. The CDR3 sequence: CASRRTRPGEPQHF. DNA for the CDR3: TGTGCCAGCAGACGGACCCGGCCCGGAGAGCCCCAGCATTTT. The full variable domain, its missing parts supplied by reference TRBV28 and TRBJ1-5, is DVKVTQSSRYLVKRTGEKVFLECVQDMDHENMFWYRQDPGLGLRLIYFSYDVKMKEKGDIPEGYSVSREKKERFSLILESASTNQTSMYLCASRRTRPGEPQHFGDGTRLSIL.

This rearrangement joins TRBV7-6 to TRBJ2-7; possibly TRBD2 for D (6 bases). Germline assignment: CDR1 SGHVS and CDR2 FNYEAQ. Trimming shortened V by 4 bases and J by 6 bases, and 19 bases separated the two germline ends. The CDR3 totals 15 residues. The DNA for the CDR3 is TGTGCCAGCAGCTCCGACGATATTCTAGCGAGCGAGCAGTACTTC. Residues: CASSSDDILASEQYF.

This sequence joins TRBV2 and TRBJ2-7; 10 bases agree with TRBD1. The germline V gene has CDR1 SNHLY and CDR2 FYNNEI. The CDR3 totals 14 residues. V shed 6 bases and J 5 bases; nucleotides not matched to a gene: 7. The CDR3 here is CASRRVGQGDEQYF. The CDR3 region has the DNA TGTGCCAGCAGACGAGTAGGACAGGGGGACGAGCAGTACTTC.